A single sample is the source of the 28 T cell receptor beta chains below, sequenced in a study of T cell repertoires in cytomegalovirus infection. TCRdb used MiXCR to reprocess the reads, holding one entry per CDR3 protein. Of 150,000 to 200,000 distinct CDR3 sequences in the sample, roughly 20% were seen once. Sample: PBMCs. The source of these receptors is a human donor in good health (CMV status not recorded). Some clones in this sample may be carry-over from other donors' samples.

This clonotype was seen only a few times. The rearrangement joins TRBV6-5 to TRBJ2-1, with unresolved D. CDR1 MNHEY and CDR2 SVGAGI come from the germline V gene. This CDR3 spans 14 amino acids. Trimming took off 7 bases at V and 8 bases at J, with 18 bases between the two ends. The CDR3 is CASTPGAWVDEQFF. CDR3 nucleotides: TGTGCCAGCACCCCCGGAGCATGGGTCGATGAGCAGTTCTTC.

The chain uses TRBV27 and TRBJ1-5; a weak D match, TRBD1 (6 bases). Looked up from germline, CDR1 is MNHEY and CDR2 is SMNVEV (reference sequence). The length of the CDR3 is 14 residues. The germline V and J ends were trimmed by 1 base and 5 bases, with 9 bases remaining between them. Written as DNA, the CDR3 is TGTGCCAGCAGTTTATGGGCAGGGGATCAGCCCCAGCATTTT. Protein product: CASSLWAGDQPQHF.

This clonotype came up once. The chain employs TRBV15 and TRBJ2-7; D is ambiguous. Germline CDR1 reads LNHNV; CDR2 reads YYDKDF (reference sequence). The CDR3 is 14 residues long. Trimming took 0 bases from V and 1 from J, leaving 7 bases between them. CDR3 sequence: CATSREFASYEQYF. CDR3 nucleotides: TGTGCCACCAGCAGAGAATTCGCTTCCTACGAGCAGTACTTC.

This clonotype was picked up many times. The V call is TRBV20-1, the J call TRBJ2-5; 7 bases are shared with TRBD2. J lost 7 bases, V lost 3 bases, and 11 bases had no gene match. The CDR3 contains 14 residues. CDR1 DFQATT and CDR2 SNEGSKA come from the germline V gene (reference sequence). Written as DNA, the CDR3 is TGCAGTGCTAGCCGGCCTAGTTCGGGAGGGACCCAGTACTTC. Its protein product is CSASRPSSGGTQYF.

This clonotype was picked up a small number of times. V usage is TRBV10-2 and J usage is TRBJ1-5; D unclear. Germline V gene lookup returns CDR1 WSHSY and CDR2 SAAADI. CDR3 length equals 12 residues. Trimming removed 6 bases at V and 1 base at J, with 4 bases between. CDR3 loop: CASSVSNQPQHF. Here the CDR3 DNA reads TGCGCCAGCAGCGTAAGCAATCAGCCCCAGCATTTT.

As to this clonotype: In this CDR3 the conserved last residue, phenylalanine or tryptophan, is missing, so a read error is likely. The chain links TRBV7-2 to TRBJ2-1, with D unresolved. There are 15 residues in the CDR3. Germline-derived CDR1 and CDR2 are SGHTA and FQGNSA. The CDR3 DNA reads as TGTGCCAACAGCTCCAGAAGCTCTCTTCACAATGAGCAGTTCTTA. Translated: CANSSRSSLHNEQFL.

Ten or more counts support this clonotype. The chain carries TRBV11-2 and TRBJ1-4; D remains ambiguous. The CDR3 extends over 13 amino acids. The V gene lost 0 bases and the J gene lost 10 bases, with 9 bases spanning the gap. Germline-derived CDR1 and CDR2 are SGHAT and FQNNGV. CDR3 DNA sequence: TGTGCCAGCAGCTTAGAGAGCTCCGGAAAACTGTTTTTT. Translated: CASSLESSGKLFF.

To note about this clonotype: This may stem from a read error, because a much larger clone lies one nucleotide away. This sequence joins TRBV7-2 and TRBJ2-2; 8 bases fit TRBD1. Germline CDR1 is SGHTA and CDR2 is FQGNSA. The length of the CDR3 is 14 residues. The J segment lost 6 bases and the V segment lost 5 bases, leaving 5 bases of the junction unmatched. This CDR3 is CASSRDRIPGELFF. The DNA for the CDR3 is TGTGCCAGCAGCCGGGACAGGATCCCCGGGGAGCTGTTTTTT.

This clonotype showed up many times. The gene calls are TRBV7-2 and TRBJ1-2, with 10 bases aligning to TRBD1. Germline V lookup: CDR1 SGHTA, CDR2 FQGNSA. Trimming at V came to 3 bases and at J to 2 bases, leaving 3 bases not matched to a gene. This CDR3 region has 15 residues. Written as DNA, the CDR3 is TGTGCCAGCAGCTTCGGGGGACAGGGGAACTATGGCTACACCTTC. This encodes CASSFGGQGNYGYTF.

This clonotype was seen a handful of times. V usage is TRBV7-6 and J usage is TRBJ2-2; 13 positions agree with TRBD2. J was trimmed by 1 base and V by 5 bases; bases with no gene match: 13. The CDR3 has 20 amino acids. Germline assignment: CDR1 SGHVS and CDR2 FNYEAQ. The CDR3 reads CASSPLTSGRGLLNTGELFF. The CDR3 DNA reads as TGTGCCAGCAGCCCCCTTACTAGCGGGAGGGGACTATTGAACACCGGGGAGCTGTTTTTT.

This clonotype has only a few counts. The chain joins TRBV5-6 to TRBJ1-2, with D maybe TRBD1 (5 bases). The CDR3 is 14 residues long. In germline, CDR1 is SGHDT, CDR2 YYEEEE. V dropped 4 bases and J dropped 4 bases, with 14 bases sitting between them. The CDR3 DNA sequence: TGTGCCAGCAGCCCTAGGGACGGAGTCTATGGCTACACCTTC. Translated, it gives CASSPRDGVYGYTF.

The chain combines TRBV7-3 with TRBJ1-1; D call uncertain. The CDR3 sequence is 14 residues long. Germline CDR1 reads SGHTA; CDR2 reads FQGTGA. Trimming stripped 5 bases from V and 4 bases from J, with 14 bases between. The CDR3 nucleotides read TGTGCCAGCAGCACGATCCACGGGAGCACTGAAGCTTTCTTT. Translation gives CASSTIHGSTEAFF.

The chain links TRBV7-9 to TRBJ2-7; 9 bases map to TRBD2. CDR3 length equals 16 residues. The V gene end was trimmed by 0 bases and the J gene end by 5 bases; junction bases not matched to a gene: 8. The germline gives CDR1 SEHNR, CDR2 FQNEAQ (reference sequence). The CDR3 nucleotides read TGTGCCAGCAGCTTAGCGCCAAGCGGGAGGTATAACGAGCAGTACTTC. Protein: CASSLAPSGRYNEQYF. The variable domain in full, with the rest retrieved from reference TRBV7-9 and TRBJ2-7, is DTGVSQNPRHKITKRGQNVTFRCDPISEHNRLYWYRQTLGQGPEFLTYFQNEAQLEKSRLLSDRFSAERPKGSFSTLEIQRTEQGDSAMYLCASSLAPSGRYNEQYFGPGTRLTVT.

In this sample, this clonotype turned up a few times. The V call is TRBV6-6, the J call TRBJ1-1; D is perhaps TRBD1 (5 bases). This CDR3 has 13 residues. Germline CDR1 MNHNY, CDR2 SVGAGI (reference sequence). The V end was cut by 4 bases, the J end by 4 bases, with 10 bases between. The CDR3 protein is CASSFRVSTEAFF. CDR3 bases: TGTGCCAGCAGTTTCAGGGTGAGCACTGAAGCTTTCTTT.

J is TRBJ1-5 and V is TRBV5-1; D is possibly TRBD1 (6 bases). Trimming cost V 4 bases and J 6 bases, with 20 bases left between them. This CDR3 comprises 16 residues. Germline values: CDR1 SGHRS, CDR2 YFSETQ. The DNA for the CDR3 is TGCGCCAGCAGCCCTCACAGGGCACACCAATTTCAGCCCCAGCATTTT. It is translated as CASSPHRAHQFQPQHF. Full variable domain (rest looked up from reference TRBV5-1 and TRBJ1-5): KAGVTQTPRYLIKTRGQQVTLSCSPISGHRSVSWYQQTPGQGLQFLFEYFSETQRNKGNFPGRFSGRQFSNSRSEMNVSTLELGDSALYLCASSPHRAHQFQPQHFGDGTRLSIL.

This chain connects TRBV7-2 to TRBJ1-2; TRBD1 might be the D (5 bases). CDR1 is SGHTA, CDR2 FQGNSA, per germline. The CDR3 totals 14 residues. Between the trimmed V and J ends, which lost 5 bases and 6 bases, there was a span of 16 bases. The CDR3 coding sequence is TGTGCCAGCAGCCCCGGGACCCTGAACCATGGCTACACCTTC. It codes for CASSPGTLNHGYTF.

This clonotype was picked up a small number of times. DNA of the CDR3: TGTGCCAGCAGTTTACATCCTGTCAGGACACCTACTTACAATGAGCAGTTCTTC. Its translation: CASSLHPVRTPTYNEQFF. The gene calls are TRBV6-2 or TRBV6-3 and TRBJ2-1; D perhaps matches TRBD1 (5 bases). The CDR3 extends over 18 amino acids. Germline V CDR1 and CDR2: MNHEY, SVGEGT. Between the trimmed V and J ends, which lost 4 bases and 4 bases, there was a span of 23 bases.

The chain links TRBV7-9 to TRBJ1-2; D might be TRBD1 (5 bases). V was clipped by 1 base and J by 7 bases, with 19 bases between them. Germline V gene lookup returns CDR1 SEHNR and CDR2 FQNEAQ (reference sequence). The CDR3 length is 16 residues. The CDR3: CASSLDASGCASGYTF. The CDR3 DNA reads as TGTGCCAGCAGCTTAGACGCTTCAGGGTGCGCGAGTGGCTACACCTTC.

J is TRBJ1-1 and V is TRBV7-2, with D unclear. The CDR3 length is 14 residues. The V end was cut by 5 bases, the J end by 1 base, with 11 bases between. Germline CDR1 is SGHTA and CDR2 is FQGNSA. The CDR3: CASSPQRRNTEAFF. The DNA for the CDR3 is TGTGCCAGCAGCCCCCAAAGAAGGAACACTGAAGCTTTCTTT.

This clonotype came up many times. The chain is built from TRBV28 and TRBJ2-1; D not resolved. Germline V gene data show CDR1 as MDHEN and CDR2 as SYDVKM. This CDR3 has 12 amino acids. V was clipped by 11 bases and J by 5 bases, with 13 bases between them. This CDR3 is CAHGPLDNEQFF. CDR3 bases: TGTGCCCATGGACCCCTGGACAATGAGCAGTTCTTC.

The chain's CDR3 is CASILDETNYGYTF. The CDR3 region has the DNA TGTGCCAGCATCCTGGACGAAACTAACTATGGCTACACCTTC. This chain links TRBV6-6 with TRBJ1-2, with D unresolved. The CDR3 spans 14 residues. Germline V lookup: CDR1 MNHNY, CDR2 SVGAGI (reference sequence). V was cut by 7 bases and J by 0 bases, with 12 bases left in between.

This clonotype was counted a few times. The chain carries TRBV29-1 and TRBJ2-7; no clear D gene. The CDR3 extends over 14 amino acids. The germline gives CDR1 SQVTM, CDR2 ANQGSEA. Trimming removed 4 bases from V and 4 bases from J, with 17 bases in between. CDR3 residues: CSVGGTGQGYEQYF. As DNA, the CDR3 is TGCAGCGTTGGGGGTACGGGTCAAGGTTACGAGCAGTACTTC.

This chain joins TRBV28 and TRBJ1-1; no firm D call. Germline CDR1 and CDR2: MDHEN and SYDVKM. This CDR3 is built from 13 residues. Trimming stripped 3 bases from V and 0 bases from J, with 5 bases between. CDR3 loop: CASSFLLNTEAFF. CDR3 bases: TGTGCCAGCAGTTTTCTCTTGAACACTGAAGCTTTCTTT.

This clonotype was observed a handful of times. This chain links TRBV7-3 with TRBJ2-7; D not resolved. CDR1 is SGHTA and CDR2 is FQGTGA in the germline V gene. Trimming removed 2 bases at V and 1 base at J, with 9 bases between. CDR3 length equals 14 residues. The DNA for the CDR3 is TGTGCCAGCAGCTTAGCCAGCAGTTCCTACGAGCAGTACTTC. Translating gives CASSLASSSYEQYF.

This clonotype was counted a few times. The V and J genes are TRBV4-1 and TRBJ2-7; D remains unclear. Trimming stripped 4 bases from V and 2 bases from J, with 9 bases between. CDR1 and CDR2 (germline): MGHRA, YSYEKL. The CDR3 contains 13 residues. This CDR3 reads CASSPVGPYEQYF. CDR3 sequence (DNA): TGCGCCAGCAGCCCTGTCGGTCCCTACGAGCAGTACTTC.

Only a few counts were recorded for this clonotype. The V call is TRBV28, the J call TRBJ2-1; 15 positions agree with TRBD2. This CDR3 is 17 amino acids long. Germline loops: CDR1 MDHEN, CDR2 SYDVKM. Losses at the gene ends were 4 bases for V and 7 bases for J; bases not matched to a gene: 8. CDR3 nucleotide sequence: TGTGCCAGCAGTTGGGTCGGACTAGCGGGAGGGGGAAATGAGCAGTTCTTC. Amino acid sequence: CASSWVGLAGGGNEQFF. The full variable domain, completed using reference TRBV28 and TRBJ2-1, is DVKVTQSSRYLVKRTGEKVFLECVQDMDHENMFWYRQDPGLGLRLIYFSYDVKMKEKGDIPEGYSVSREKKERFSLILESASTNQTSMYLCASSWVGLAGGGNEQFFGPGTRLTVL.

The rearrangement links TRBV4-1 to TRBJ2-1; the match to TRBD2 covers 9 bases. Germline assignment: CDR1 MGHRA and CDR2 YSYEKL. Germline trimming cut 4 bases from V and 7 bases from J; bases unmatched to any gene: 17. This CDR3 region has 18 residues. CDR3 nucleotide sequence: TGCGCCAGCAGCCCTCGCGGGGCTAGCGGGGCGTCCCCTAATGAGCAGTTCTTC. Encoded protein: CASSPRGASGASPNEQFF.

This chain links TRBV19 with TRBJ1-2; unclear D gene. CDR1 is LNHDA, CDR2 SQIVND, per germline (reference sequence). This CDR3 region has 12 residues. V lost 4 bases and J 4 bases, leaving 7 bases between the germline ends. This chain's CDR3 is CASSTEFYGYTF. In DNA, the CDR3 is TGTGCCAGTAGTACAGAATTCTATGGCTACACCTTC.